This T cell receptor (beta chain) stems from a study of T-cell reconstitution after alpha-beta-depleted transplantation in children. V dropped 8 bases and J dropped 5; count of bases not matched to a gene: 5. Germline V gene lookup returns CDR1 LNHNV and CDR2 YYDKDF (reference sequence). The CDR3 runs to 12 residues. The TCRbeta library incorporated unique molecular identifiers. TCRdb used MiXCR to reprocess the PCR reads, holding one entry per CDR3 protein. The sample lists some 450,000 distinct CDR3 sequences, 43% occurring once. The chain joins TRBV15 to TRBJ2-7; 8 positions match TRBD1. This clonotype originated in a girl aged 2 to 10 with aplastic anemia, due to receive a stem cell transplant. The starting material was PBMCs, obtained before TCRalphabeta/CD19-depleted stem cell transplant. The CDR3, as DNA: TGTGCCACCGCGGACAGGGAGGACGAGCAGTACTTC. Translated: CATADREDEQYF. The variable domain in full, with the rest retrieved from reference TRBV15 and TRBJ2-7, is DAMVIQNPRYQVTQFGKPVTLSCSQTLNHNVMYWYQQKSSQAPKLLFHYYDKDFNNEADTPDNFQSRRPNTSFCFLDIRSPGLGDTAMYLCATADREDEQYFGPGTRLTVT.